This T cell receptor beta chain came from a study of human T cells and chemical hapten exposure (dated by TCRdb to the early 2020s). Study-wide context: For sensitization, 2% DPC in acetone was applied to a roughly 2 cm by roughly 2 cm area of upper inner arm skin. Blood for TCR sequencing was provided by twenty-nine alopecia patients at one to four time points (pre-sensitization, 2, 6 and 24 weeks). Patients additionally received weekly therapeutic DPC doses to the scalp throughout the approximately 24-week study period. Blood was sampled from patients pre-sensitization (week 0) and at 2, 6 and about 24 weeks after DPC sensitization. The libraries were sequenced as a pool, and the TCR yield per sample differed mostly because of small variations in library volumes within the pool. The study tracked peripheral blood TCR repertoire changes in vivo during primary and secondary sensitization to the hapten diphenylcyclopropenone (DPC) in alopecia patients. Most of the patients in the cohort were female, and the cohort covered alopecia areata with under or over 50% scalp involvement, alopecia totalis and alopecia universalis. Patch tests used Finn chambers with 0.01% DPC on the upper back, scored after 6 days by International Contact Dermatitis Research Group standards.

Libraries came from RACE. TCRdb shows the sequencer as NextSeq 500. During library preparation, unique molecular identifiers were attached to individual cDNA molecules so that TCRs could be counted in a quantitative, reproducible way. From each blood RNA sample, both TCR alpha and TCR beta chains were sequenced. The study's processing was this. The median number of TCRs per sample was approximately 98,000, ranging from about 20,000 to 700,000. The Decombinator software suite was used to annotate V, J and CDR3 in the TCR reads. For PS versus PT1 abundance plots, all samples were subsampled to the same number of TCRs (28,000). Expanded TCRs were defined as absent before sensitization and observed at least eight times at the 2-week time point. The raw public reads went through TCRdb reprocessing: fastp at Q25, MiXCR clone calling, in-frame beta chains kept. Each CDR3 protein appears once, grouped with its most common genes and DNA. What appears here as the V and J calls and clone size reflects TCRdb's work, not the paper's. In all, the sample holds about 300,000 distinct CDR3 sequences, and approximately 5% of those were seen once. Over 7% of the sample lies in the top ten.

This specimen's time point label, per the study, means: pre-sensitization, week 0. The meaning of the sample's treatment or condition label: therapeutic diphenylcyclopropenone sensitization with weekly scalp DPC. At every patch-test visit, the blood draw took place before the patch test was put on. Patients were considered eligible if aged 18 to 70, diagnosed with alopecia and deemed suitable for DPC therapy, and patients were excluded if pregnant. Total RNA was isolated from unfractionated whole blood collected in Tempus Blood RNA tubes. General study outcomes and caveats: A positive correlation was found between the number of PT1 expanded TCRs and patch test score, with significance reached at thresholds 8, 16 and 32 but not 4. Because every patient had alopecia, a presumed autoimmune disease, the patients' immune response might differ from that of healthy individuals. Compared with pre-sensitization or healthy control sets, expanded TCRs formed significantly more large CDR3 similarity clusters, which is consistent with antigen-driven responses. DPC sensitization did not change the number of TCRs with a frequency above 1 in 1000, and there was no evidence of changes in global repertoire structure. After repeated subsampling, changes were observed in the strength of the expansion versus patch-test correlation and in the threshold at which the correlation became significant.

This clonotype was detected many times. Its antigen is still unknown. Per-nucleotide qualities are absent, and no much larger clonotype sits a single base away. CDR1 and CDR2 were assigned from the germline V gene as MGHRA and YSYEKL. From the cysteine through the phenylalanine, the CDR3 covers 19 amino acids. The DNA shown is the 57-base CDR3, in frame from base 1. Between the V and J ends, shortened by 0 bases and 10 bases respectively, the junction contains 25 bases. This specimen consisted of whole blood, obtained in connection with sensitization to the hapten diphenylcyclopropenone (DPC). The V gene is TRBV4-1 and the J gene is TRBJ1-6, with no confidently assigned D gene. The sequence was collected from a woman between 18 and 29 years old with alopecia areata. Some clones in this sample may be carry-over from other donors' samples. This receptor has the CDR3 CASSQDQSSVMATDSPLHF. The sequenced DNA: TGCGCCAGCAGCCAAGATCAGTCATCGGTCATGGCTACCGACTCACCCCTCCACTTT.